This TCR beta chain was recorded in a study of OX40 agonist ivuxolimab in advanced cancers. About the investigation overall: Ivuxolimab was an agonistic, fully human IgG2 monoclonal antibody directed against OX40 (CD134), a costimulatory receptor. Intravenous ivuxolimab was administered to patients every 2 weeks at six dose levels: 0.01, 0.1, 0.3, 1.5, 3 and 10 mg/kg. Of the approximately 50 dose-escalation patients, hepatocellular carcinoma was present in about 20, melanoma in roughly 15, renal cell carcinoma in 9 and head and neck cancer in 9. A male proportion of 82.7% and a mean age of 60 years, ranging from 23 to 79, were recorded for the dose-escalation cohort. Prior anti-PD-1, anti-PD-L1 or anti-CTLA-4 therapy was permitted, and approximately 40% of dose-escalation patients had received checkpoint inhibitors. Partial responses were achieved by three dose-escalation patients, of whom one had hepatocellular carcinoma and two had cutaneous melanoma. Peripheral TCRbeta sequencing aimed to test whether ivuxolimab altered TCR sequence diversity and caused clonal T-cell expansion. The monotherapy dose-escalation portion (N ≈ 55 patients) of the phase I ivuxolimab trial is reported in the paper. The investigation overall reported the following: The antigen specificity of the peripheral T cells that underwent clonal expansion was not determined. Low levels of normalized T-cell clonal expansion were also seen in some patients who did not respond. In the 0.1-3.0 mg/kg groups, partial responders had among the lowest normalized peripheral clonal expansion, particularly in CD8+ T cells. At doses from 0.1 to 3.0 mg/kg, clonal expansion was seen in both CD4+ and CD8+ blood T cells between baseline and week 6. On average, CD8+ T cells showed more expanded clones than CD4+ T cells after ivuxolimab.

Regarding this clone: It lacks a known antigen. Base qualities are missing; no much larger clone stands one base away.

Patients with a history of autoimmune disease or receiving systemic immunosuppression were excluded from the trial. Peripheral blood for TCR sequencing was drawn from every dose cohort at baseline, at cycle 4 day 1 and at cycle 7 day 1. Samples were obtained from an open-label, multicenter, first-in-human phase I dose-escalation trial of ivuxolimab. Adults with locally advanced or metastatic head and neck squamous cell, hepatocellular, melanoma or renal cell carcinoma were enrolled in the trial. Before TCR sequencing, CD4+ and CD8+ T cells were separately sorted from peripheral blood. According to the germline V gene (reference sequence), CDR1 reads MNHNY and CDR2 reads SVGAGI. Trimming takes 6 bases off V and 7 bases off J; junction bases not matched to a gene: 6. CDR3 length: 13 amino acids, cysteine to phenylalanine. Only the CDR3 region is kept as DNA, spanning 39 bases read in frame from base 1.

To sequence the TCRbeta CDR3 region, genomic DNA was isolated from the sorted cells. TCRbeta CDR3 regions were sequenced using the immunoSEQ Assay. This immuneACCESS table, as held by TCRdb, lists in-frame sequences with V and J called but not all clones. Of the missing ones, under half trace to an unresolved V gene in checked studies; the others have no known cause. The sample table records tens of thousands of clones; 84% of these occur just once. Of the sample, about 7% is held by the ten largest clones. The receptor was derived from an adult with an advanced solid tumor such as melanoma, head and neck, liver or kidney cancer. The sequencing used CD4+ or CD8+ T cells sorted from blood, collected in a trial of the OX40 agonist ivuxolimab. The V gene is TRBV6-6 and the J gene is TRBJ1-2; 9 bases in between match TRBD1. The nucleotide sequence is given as TGTGCCAGCAGGTGGACAGGGGAGGTTGGCTACACCTTC. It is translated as CASRWTGEVGYTF.